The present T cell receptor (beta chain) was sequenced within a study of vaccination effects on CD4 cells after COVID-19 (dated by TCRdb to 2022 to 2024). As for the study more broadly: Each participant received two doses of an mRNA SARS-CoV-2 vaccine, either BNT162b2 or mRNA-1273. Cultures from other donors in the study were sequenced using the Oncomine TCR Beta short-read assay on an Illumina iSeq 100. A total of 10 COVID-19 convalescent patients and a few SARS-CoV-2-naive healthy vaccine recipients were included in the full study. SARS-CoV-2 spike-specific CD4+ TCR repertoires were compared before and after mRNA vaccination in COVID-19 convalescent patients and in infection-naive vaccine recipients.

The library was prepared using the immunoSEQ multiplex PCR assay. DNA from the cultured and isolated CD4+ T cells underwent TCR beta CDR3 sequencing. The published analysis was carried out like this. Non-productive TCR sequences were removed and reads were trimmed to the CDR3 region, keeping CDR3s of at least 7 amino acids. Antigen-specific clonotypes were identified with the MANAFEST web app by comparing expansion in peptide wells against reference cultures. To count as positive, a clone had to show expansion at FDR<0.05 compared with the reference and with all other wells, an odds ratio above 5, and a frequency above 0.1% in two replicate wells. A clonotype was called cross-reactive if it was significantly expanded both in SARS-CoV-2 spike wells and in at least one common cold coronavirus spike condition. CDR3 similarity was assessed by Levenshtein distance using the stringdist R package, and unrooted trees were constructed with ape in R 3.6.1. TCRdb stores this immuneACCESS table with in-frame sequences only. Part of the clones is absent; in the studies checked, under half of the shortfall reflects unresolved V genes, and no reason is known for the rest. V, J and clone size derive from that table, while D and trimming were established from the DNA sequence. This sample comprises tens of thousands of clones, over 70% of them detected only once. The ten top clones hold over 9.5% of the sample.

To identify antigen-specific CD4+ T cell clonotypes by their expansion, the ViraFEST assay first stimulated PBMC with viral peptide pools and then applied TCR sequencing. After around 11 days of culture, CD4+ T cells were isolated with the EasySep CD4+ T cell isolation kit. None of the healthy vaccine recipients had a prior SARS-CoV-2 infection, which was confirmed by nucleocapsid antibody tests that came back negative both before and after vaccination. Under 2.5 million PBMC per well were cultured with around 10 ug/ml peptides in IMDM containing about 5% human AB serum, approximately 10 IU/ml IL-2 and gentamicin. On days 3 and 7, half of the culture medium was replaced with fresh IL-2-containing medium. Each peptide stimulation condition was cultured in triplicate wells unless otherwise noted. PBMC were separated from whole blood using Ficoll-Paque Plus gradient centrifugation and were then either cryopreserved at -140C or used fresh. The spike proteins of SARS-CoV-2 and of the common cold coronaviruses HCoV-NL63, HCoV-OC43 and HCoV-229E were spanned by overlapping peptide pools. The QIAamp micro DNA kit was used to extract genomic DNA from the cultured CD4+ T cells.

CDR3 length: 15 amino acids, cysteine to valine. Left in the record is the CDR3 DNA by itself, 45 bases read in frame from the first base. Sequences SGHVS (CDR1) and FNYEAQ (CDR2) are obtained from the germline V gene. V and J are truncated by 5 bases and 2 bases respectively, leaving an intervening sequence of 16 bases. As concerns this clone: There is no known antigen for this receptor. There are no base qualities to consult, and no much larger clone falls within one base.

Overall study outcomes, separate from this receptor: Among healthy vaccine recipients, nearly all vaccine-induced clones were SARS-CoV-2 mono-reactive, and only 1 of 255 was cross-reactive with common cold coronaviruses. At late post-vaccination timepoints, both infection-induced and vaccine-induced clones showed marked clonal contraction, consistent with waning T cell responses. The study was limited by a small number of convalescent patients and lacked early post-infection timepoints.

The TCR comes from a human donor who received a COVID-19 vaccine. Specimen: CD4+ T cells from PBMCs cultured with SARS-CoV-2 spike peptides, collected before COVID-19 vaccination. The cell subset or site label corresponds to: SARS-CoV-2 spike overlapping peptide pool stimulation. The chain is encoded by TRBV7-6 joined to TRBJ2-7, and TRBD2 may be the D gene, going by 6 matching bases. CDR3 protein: CASSPSSSATYEQYV. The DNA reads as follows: TGTGCCAGCAGCCCGTCTTCTAGCGCCACCTACGAGCAGTACGTC.